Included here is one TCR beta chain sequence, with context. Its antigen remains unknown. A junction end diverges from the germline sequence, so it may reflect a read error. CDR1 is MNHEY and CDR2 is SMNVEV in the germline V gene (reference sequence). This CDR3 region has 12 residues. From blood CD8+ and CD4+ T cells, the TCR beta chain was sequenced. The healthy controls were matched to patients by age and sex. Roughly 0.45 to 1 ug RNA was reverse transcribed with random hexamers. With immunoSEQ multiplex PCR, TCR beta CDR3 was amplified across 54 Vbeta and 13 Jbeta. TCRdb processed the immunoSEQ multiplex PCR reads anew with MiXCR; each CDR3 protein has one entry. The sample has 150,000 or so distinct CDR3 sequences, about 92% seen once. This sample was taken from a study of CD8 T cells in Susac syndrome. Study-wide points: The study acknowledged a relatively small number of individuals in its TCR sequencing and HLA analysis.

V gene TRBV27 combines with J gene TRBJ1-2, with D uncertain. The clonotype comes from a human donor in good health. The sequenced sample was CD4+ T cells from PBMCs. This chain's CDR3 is CASSSEGYDYTF. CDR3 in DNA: TGTGCCAGCAGCTCAGAGGGCTATGACTACACCTTC.